These 30 T cell receptor beta chains share one sample of origin, sequenced in a study of T cell repertoires in cytomegalovirus infection. TCRdb passed the reads through MiXCR, listing each CDR3 protein once. This table holds about 470,000 distinct CDR3 sequences, under 45% found once. The antigens of these receptors remain unknown. The specimen was cultured PBMCs, collected from culture after CMV antigen stimulation. The receptors shown here come from a human donor in good health (CMV status not recorded). Some clones in this sample may be carry-over from other donors' samples.

This chain connects TRBV27 to TRBJ1-6; TRBD1 matches at 10 bases. CDR3 size: 15 residues. V lost 4 bases and J lost 7; bases outside the gene matches: 4. Germline-derived CDR1 and CDR2 are MNHEY and SMNVEV (reference sequence). Written as DNA, the CDR3 is TGTGCCAGCAGTTCTTGGGACAGGGGCAATTCACCCCTCCACTTT. Residues: CASSSWDRGNSPLHF.

The CDR3: CASSDSGAGPINEQYF. CDR3 coding DNA: TGTGCCAGCAGTGATTCAGGAGCCGGCCCCATCAACGAGCAGTACTTC. The genes are TRBV6-1 and TRBJ2-7; D is unclear. The CDR3 sequence is 16 residues long. Germline V gene lookup returns CDR1 MNHNS and CDR2 SASEGT. The V and J ends lost 3 bases and 5 bases respectively, with 20 bases between them.

The gene calls are TRBV29-1 and TRBJ2-7, with 8 bases lining up with TRBD1. Losses at the gene ends were 6 bases for V and 4 bases for J; bases not matched to a gene: 11. Germline V gene lookup returns CDR1 SQVTM and CDR2 ANQGSEA. The CDR3 covers 14 residues. CDR3 sequence: CSVRLPGGGYEQYF. CDR3 bases: TGCAGCGTCCGACTCCCAGGGGGCGGATACGAGCAGTACTTC.

This sequence joins TRBV7-9 and TRBJ1-2; D remains unclear. The V and J ends lost 5 bases and 0 bases respectively, with 19 bases between them. The CDR3 runs 17 residues. From germline, CDR1 is SEHNR and CDR2 FQNEAQ (reference sequence). DNA for the CDR3: TGTGCCAGCAGCCCCCGGGGAGGACGCTCTCCTAACTATGGCTACACCTTC. Protein sequence: CASSPRGGRSPNYGYTF.

The chain couples TRBV19 to TRBJ2-3; no firm D call. CDR1 and CDR2 from the germline V gene are LNHDA and SQIVND (reference sequence). Trimming pared 3 bases from V and 3 bases from J, leaving 16 bases between. This CDR3 has 16 amino acids. The CDR3 loop reads CASSIGQNRITDTQYF. In DNA, the CDR3 is TGTGCCAGTAGTATTGGCCAGAATAGAATAACAGATACGCAGTATTTT.

The V gene is TRBV5-1, the J gene TRBJ2-7; TRBD2 is a possible D gene (6 bases). The CDR3 contains 13 residues. V was trimmed by 5 bases and J by 8 bases, leaving 17 bases between them. Germline loops: CDR1 SGHRS, CDR2 YFSETQ. In DNA, the CDR3 is TGCGCCAGCAGTGAAAATAACCGGGGGAAGCAGTACTTC. Translation: CASSENNRGKQYF.

J is TRBJ2-6 and V is TRBV7-6, with 9 bases matching TRBD1. With V trimmed by 5 bases and J by 6 bases, 5 bases remained unmatched. This CDR3 has 15 residues. Germline CDR1 is SGHVS and CDR2 is FNYEAQ. In nucleotides, the CDR3 is TGTGCCAGCAGCCGAGGGACAGGGCTGGCCAACGTCCTGACTTTC. Translated, it gives CASSRGTGLANVLTF.

Written as DNA, the CDR3 is TGTGCCAGTAGCACACCGGGACAGGGGCCACCCGGGGAGCTGTTTTTT. It codes for CASSTPGQGPPGELFF. The gene calls are TRBV19 and TRBJ2-2; TRBD1 aligns across 10 bases. J was trimmed by 6 bases and V by 6 bases; bases with no gene match: 10. The CDR3 runs to 16 residues. CDR1 and CDR2 from the germline V gene are LNHDA and SQIVND (reference sequence). Full variable domain (missing parts from reference TRBV19 and TRBJ2-2): DGGITQSPKYLFRKEGQNVTLSCEQNLNHDAMYWYRQDPGQGLRLIYYSQIVNDFQKGDIAEGYSVSREKKESFPLTVTSAQKNPTAFYLCASSTPGQGPPGELFFGEGSRLTVL.

This clonotype came up a few times. This chain connects TRBV7-2 to TRBJ2-3; D is uncertain. Trimming cost V 1 base and J 7 bases, with 12 bases left between them. The germline gives CDR1 SGHTA, CDR2 FQGNSA. CDR3 length: 14 amino acids. CDR3 nucleotide sequence: TGTGCCAGCAGCTTAGGGCCCCCGCGGAATACGCAGTATTTT. This sequence encodes CASSLGPPRNTQYF.

This chain uses TRBV4-1 with TRBJ2-3; D uncertain. V dropped 1 base and J dropped 2 bases, with 13 bases sitting between them. The CDR3 covers 16 residues. CDR1 is MGHRA, CDR2 YSYEKL, per germline. For the CDR3, the DNA is TGCGCCAGCAGCCAAGCTTCCGGGTCGACCACAGATACGCAGTATTTT. Amino acids: CASSQASGSTTDTQYF.

This clonotype was seen more than once but under ten times. The chain combines TRBV19 with TRBJ2-3, with 9 bases matching TRBD1. With V trimmed by 4 bases and J by 1 base, 6 bases remained unmatched. CDR1 and CDR2 from the germline V gene are LNHDA and SQIVND (reference sequence). CDR3 length: 16 amino acids. The CDR3, as DNA: TGTGCCAGTAGTAGACGGACAGGGGCCGGCACAGATACGCAGTATTTT. This codes for CASSRRTGAGTDTQYF.

This clonotype was observed a handful of times. The V gene is TRBV7-2, the J gene TRBJ2-7; D not certain. Between the trimmed V and J ends, which lost 3 bases and 4 bases, there was a span of 7 bases. The CDR3 has 12 residues. Germline values: CDR1 SGHTA, CDR2 FQGNSA. The DNA of the CDR3 is TGTGCCAGCAGCTTCGGTCTTTACGAGCAGTACTTC. The encoded protein is CASSFGLYEQYF.

J is TRBJ2-7 and V is TRBV6-8, with TRBD1 matching 7 bases. From germline, CDR1 is MNHGY and CDR2 SAAAGT. This CDR3 is 13 amino acids long. V lost 6 bases, J lost 3 bases, and 5 bases stayed unmatched. The CDR3, as DNA: TGTGCCAGCAGGGGACAGTTAGACTACGAGCAGTACTTC. Protein sequence: CASRGQLDYEQYF.

The chain carries TRBV7-2 and TRBJ2-1; 8 nucleotides align to TRBD2. This CDR3 region has 16 residues. V shed 4 bases, J shed 5 bases, and the junction held 10 bases outside the gene matches. CDR1 is SGHTA and CDR2 is FQGNSA in the germline V gene. The CDR3 DNA sequence: TGTGCCAGCAGCTCCGACGGGGGGGCGTGGAACAATGAGCAGTTCTTC. Its translation is CASSSDGGAWNNEQFF.

V is TRBV5-4 and J is TRBJ2-3, with 10 bases lining up with TRBD2. The trim removed 0 bases at V and 0 bases at J, leaving 7 bases unmatched. The CDR3 runs to 18 residues. Per germline, CDR1 SGHNT and CDR2 YYREEE (reference sequence). The CDR3 DNA sequence: TGTGCCAGCAGCTTGGGGCCCGCACTAGCGGGAAGCACAGATACGCAGTATTTT. It is translated as CASSLGPALAGSTDTQYF. The variable domain in full, completed from reference TRBV5-4 and TRBJ2-3, reads ETGVTQSPTHLIKTRGQQVTLRCSSQSGHNTVSWYQQALGQGPQFIFQYYREEENGRGNFPPRFSGLQFPNYSSELNVNALELDDSALYLCASSLGPALAGSTDTQYFGPGTRLTVL.

This clonotype showed up just a few times. The genes are TRBV19 and TRBJ1-5; D gene ambiguous. The CDR3 spans 17 residues. The ends were cut back, 4 bases at V and 3 bases at J, with 19 bases in the middle. Germline CDR1 is LNHDA and CDR2 is SQIVND (reference sequence). As DNA, the CDR3 is TGTGCCAGTAGTACCGAGAGAGGAAAAGCAACCAATCAGCCCCAGCATTTT. It specifies CASSTERGKATNQPQHF.

V gene TRBV3-1 combines with J gene TRBJ2-1; D is perhaps TRBD1 or TRBD2 (5 bases each). Germline V CDR1 and CDR2: LGHDT, YNNKEL (reference sequence). The length of the CDR3 is 13 residues. Trimming removed 3 bases from V and 9 bases from J, with 12 bases in between. CDR3 DNA sequence: TGTGCCAGCAGCCACTTGGACGGGACTGAGCAGTTCTTC. Translation gives CASSHLDGTEQFF.

The J gene is TRBJ2-1, the V gene TRBV6-5, with a weak D call TRBD1 (5 bases). Germline assignment: CDR1 MNHEY and CDR2 SVGAGI. V lost 0 bases and J 8 bases, leaving 20 bases between the germline ends. CDR3 length: 17 amino acids. The CDR3 is CASSYSGQEWRGYEQFF. The CDR3 coding sequence is TGTGCCAGCAGTTACTCGGGGCAGGAGTGGCGTGGGTATGAGCAGTTCTTC.

V gene TRBV7-8 combines with J gene TRBJ1-2, with 11 bases aligning to TRBD1. V shed 1 base, J shed 6 bases, and the junction held 7 bases outside the gene matches. The CDR3 is 16 residues long. Germline CDR1 is SGHVS and CDR2 is FQNEAQ. The CDR3 here is CASSLGTGGYFHGYTF. CDR3 in DNA: TGTGCCAGCAGCTTAGGGACAGGGGGCTACTTTCATGGCTACACCTTC.

V gene TRBV12-3 or TRBV12-4 combines with J gene TRBJ1-2, with TRBD1 matching over 8 bases. CDR3 length: 16 residues. Trimming removed 10 bases from V and 5 bases from J; junction bases left unmatched: 18. As DNA, the CDR3 is TGTGCCACCATGGGGGGGTCGGACAGGGAGTTATATGGCTACACCTTC. It codes for CATMGGSDRELYGYTF.

The chain employs TRBV19 and TRBJ2-7; a possible D gene is TRBD2 (6 bases). From germline, CDR1 is LNHDA and CDR2 SQIVND (reference sequence). V lost 3 bases and J 0 bases, leaving 12 bases between the germline ends. CDR3 length equals 15 residues. CDR3 residues: CASSIPRGNSYEQYF. The CDR3 nucleotides read TGTGCCAGTAGTATCCCGCGGGGAAACTCCTACGAGCAGTACTTC.

The chain employs TRBV7-2 and TRBJ1-6, with D perhaps matching TRBD1 (6 bases). The germline gives CDR1 SGHTA, CDR2 FQGNSA. CDR3 length: 15 amino acids. Trimming removed 1 base at V and 10 bases at J, with 14 bases between. DNA for the CDR3: TGTGCCAGCAGCTTAGTTGACGGGGGCGGGTCACCCCTCCACTTT. Translating gives CASSLVDGGGSPLHF.

This clonotype occurred a few times. This chain links TRBV10-3 with TRBJ2-5; perhaps TRBD2 as D (6 bases). The CDR3 runs to 12 residues. V lost 10 bases, J lost 2 bases, and 11 bases lay in between. Germline V gene lookup returns CDR1 ENHRY and CDR2 SYGVKD. CDR3 nucleotide sequence: TGTGCCAGTCGGGACTCACAAGAGACCCAGTACTTC. Translation: CASRDSQETQYF.

This chain links TRBV6-1 with TRBJ1-2; D gene unclear. The V end was cut by 5 bases, the J end by 4 bases, with 11 bases between. From germline, CDR1 is MNHNS and CDR2 SASEGT. The CDR3 is 13 residues long. CDR3 nucleotides: TGTGCCAGCAGTAACCGGGGTCCCTATGGCTACACCTTC. This gives the protein CASSNRGPYGYTF.

The chain links TRBV28 to TRBJ2-4; the D gene is possibly TRBD2 (5 bases). The CDR3 sequence is 16 residues long. Trimming removed 6 bases from V and 0 bases from J, with 15 bases in between. CDR1 is MDHEN, CDR2 SYDVKM, per germline. CDR3 sequence (DNA): TGTGCCAGCAGCGCCGGACTTTTACTAGCCAAAAACATTCAGTACTTC. Translated, it gives CASSAGLLLAKNIQYF. Supplemented by reference TRBV28 and TRBJ2-4, the full variable domain reads DVKVTQSSRYLVKRTGEKVFLECVQDMDHENMFWYRQDPGLGLRLIYFSYDVKMKEKGDIPEGYSVSREKKERFSLILESASTNQTSMYLCASSAGLLLAKNIQYFGAGTRLSVL.

The chain combines TRBV6-6 with TRBJ1-1; D is unclear. V was clipped by 2 bases and J by 2 bases, with 18 bases between them. CDR1 is MNHNY and CDR2 is SVGAGI in the germline V gene (reference sequence). This CDR3 comprises 17 residues. The CDR3 nucleotides are TGTGCCAGCAGTTACCCCCCCAAGGGCTTGGTTAACACTGAAGCTTTCTTT. This encodes CASSYPPKGLVNTEAFF.

This clonotype was observed a few times. This chain links TRBV7-6 with TRBJ2-7; 8 bases line up with TRBD1. The germline CDR1 and CDR2 sequences are SGHVS and FNYEAQ. The CDR3 loop spans 15 amino acids. The V gene end was trimmed by 1 base and the J gene end by 4 bases; junction bases not matched to a gene: 6. CDR3 DNA sequence: TGTGCCAGCAGCTTAGAAGGTGGACAGGGATACGAGCAGTACTTC. This codes for CASSLEGGQGYEQYF.

This clonotype was recorded a few times. CDR3 region: CASSFGRGGEQYF. As DNA, the CDR3 is TGTGCCAGCAGCTTCGGCAGGGGAGGCGAGCAGTACTTC. This sequence joins TRBV7-6 and TRBJ2-7, with D perhaps assigned TRBD1 or TRBD2 (6 bases each). The V and J ends lost 3 bases and 6 bases respectively, with 12 bases between them. CDR1 and CDR2 (germline): SGHVS, FNYEAQ. The length of the CDR3 is 13 residues. Full variable domain (missing parts from reference TRBV7-6 and TRBJ2-7): GAGVSQSPRYKVTKRGQDVALRCDPISGHVSLYWYRQALGQGPEFLTYFNYEAQQDKSGLPNDRFSAERPEGSISTLTIQRTEQRDSAMYRCASSFGRGGEQYFGPGTRLTVT.

The rearrangement links TRBV6-1 to TRBJ2-6; TRBD2 matches at 12 bases. CDR1 and CDR2 (germline): MNHNS, SASEGT. This CDR3 spans 18 amino acids. V shed 7 bases and J 0 bases; nucleotides not matched to a gene: 7. The CDR3 spells CASTYLLAGGSGANVLTF. The DNA of the CDR3 is TGTGCCAGCACCTACTTACTAGCGGGAGGCTCTGGGGCCAACGTCCTGACTTTC.

This rearrangement joins TRBV6-6 to TRBJ2-1, with 11 positions matching TRBD2. J was trimmed by 6 bases and V by 2 bases; bases with no gene match: 3. Germline-derived CDR1 and CDR2 are MNHNY and SVGAGI (reference sequence). This CDR3 has 15 amino acids. CDR3 DNA sequence: TGTGCCAGCAGTTACCCACTAGCGGGGGTCAATGAGCAGTTCTTC. This gives the protein CASSYPLAGVNEQFF.